This T cell receptor (beta chain) was retrieved from a study of Ad26.COV2.S vaccination and SARS-CoV-2 variants. As for the study in general: Enrollment placed the donor in the COV1001 Ad26.COV2.S trial arm.

The CDR3 runs to 18 residues. V was clipped by 2 bases and J by 4 bases; unmatched bases: 10. Germline V gives CDR1 MNHEY, CDR2 SMNVEV (reference sequence). Treatment defined: around 19 received Ad26.COV2.S at low or high dose, single or two shots; several received placebo; per-sample allocation not given. Repertoires come from day 63 after the first vaccine or placebo injection. Based in Boston, the donor was an adult of 18-55 years. Measured with immunoSEQ multiplex PCR; TCRdb has only the in-frame clones, and not every one. In the table there are about 680,000 clones, roughly 90% of which are singletons. General observations from the study: Breadth, reportedly substantial, characterized the spike-specific CD8+ and CD4+ T cell responses after vaccination. Total T cell responses may have been underestimated by the TCR breadth and depth analyses.

A word on this clone: The antigen remains undetermined.

This clonotype originated in a person between 18 and 60 years old who received the Ad26.COV2.S COVID-19 vaccine or a placebo. Sequenced here: peripheral blood, sampled in a trial of Ad26.COV2.S vaccine versus placebo. The gene calls are TRBV27 and TRBJ2-1, with TRBD2 matching over 11 bases. The CDR3 DNA reads as TGTGCCAGCAGTTTAGGGCTAGCGGGGGGCCGGGGGTACAATGAGCAGTTCTTC. This translates into CASSLGLAGGRGYNEQFF.